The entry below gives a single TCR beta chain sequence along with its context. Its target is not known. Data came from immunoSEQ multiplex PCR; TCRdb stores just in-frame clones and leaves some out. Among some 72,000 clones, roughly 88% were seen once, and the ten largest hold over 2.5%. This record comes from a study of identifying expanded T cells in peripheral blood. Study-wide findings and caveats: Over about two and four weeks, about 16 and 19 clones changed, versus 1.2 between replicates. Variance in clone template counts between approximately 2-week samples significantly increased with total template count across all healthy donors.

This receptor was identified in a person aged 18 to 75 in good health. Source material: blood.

The CDR3 bases are TGTGCCAGCAGCGTAACGCCTAGCGAGAGCACAGATACGCAGTATTTT. The encoded protein is CASSVTPSESTDTQYF. This chain connects TRBV9 to TRBJ2-3; perhaps TRBD2 as D (6 bases). The length of the CDR3 is 16 residues. Trimming left V 1 base short and J 0 bases short, with 12 bases between. Per germline, CDR1 SGDLS and CDR2 YYNGEE.